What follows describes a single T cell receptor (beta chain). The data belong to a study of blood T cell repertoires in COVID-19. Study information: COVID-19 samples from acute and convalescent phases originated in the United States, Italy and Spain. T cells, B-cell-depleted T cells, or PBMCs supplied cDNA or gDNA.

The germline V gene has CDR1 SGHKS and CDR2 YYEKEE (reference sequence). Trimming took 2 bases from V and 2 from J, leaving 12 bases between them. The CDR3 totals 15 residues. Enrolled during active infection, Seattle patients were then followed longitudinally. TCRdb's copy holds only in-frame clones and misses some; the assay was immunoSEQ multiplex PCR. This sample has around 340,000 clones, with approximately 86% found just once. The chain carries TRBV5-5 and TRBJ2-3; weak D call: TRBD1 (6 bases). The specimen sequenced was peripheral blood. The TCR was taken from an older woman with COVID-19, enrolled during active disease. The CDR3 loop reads CASSFTGIYTDTQYF. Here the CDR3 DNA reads TGTGCCAGCAGCTTCACAGGGATTTACACAGATACGCAGTATTTT.